The subject of this entry is one TCR beta chain. RNA amounts of 0.5 to 1 ug underwent reverse transcription with random hexamers. Multiplex PCR with immunoSEQ amplified the TCR beta CDR3 across 54 Vbeta and 13 Jbeta. Each CDR3 protein gets one entry after TCRdb re-called the immunoSEQ multiplex PCR reads with MiXCR. The sample shows approximately 210,000 distinct CDR3 sequences, approximately 94% of them seen only once. These data originate in a study of CD8 T cells in Susac syndrome. The overall study: Clinically active disease was present in six of the sequenced Susac syndrome patients. About 8 of these patients were in remission.

This CDR3 spans 12 amino acids. Trimming pared 5 bases from V and 4 bases from J, leaving 9 bases between. Germline values: CDR1 SGHTA, CDR2 FQGNSA. The sequenced material came from CD4+ T cells from PBMCs. The clonotype was recovered from a human donor with Susac syndrome. The chain recombines TRBV7-2 with TRBJ2-7; no clear D gene. The CDR3 sequence: CASSPAVYEQYF. Written as DNA, the CDR3 is TGTGCCAGCAGCCCGGCAGTGTACGAGCAGTACTTC.